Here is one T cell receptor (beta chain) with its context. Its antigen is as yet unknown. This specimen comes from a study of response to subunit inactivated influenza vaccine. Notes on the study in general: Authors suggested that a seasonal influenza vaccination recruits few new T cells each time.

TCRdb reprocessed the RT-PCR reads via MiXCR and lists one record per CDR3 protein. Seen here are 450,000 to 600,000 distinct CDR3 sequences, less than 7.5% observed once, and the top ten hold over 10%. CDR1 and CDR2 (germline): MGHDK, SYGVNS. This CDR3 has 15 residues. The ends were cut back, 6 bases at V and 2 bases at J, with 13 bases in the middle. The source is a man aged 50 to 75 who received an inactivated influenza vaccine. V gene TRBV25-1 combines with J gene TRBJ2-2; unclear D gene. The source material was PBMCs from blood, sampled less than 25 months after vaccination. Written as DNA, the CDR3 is TGTGCCAGCAGGGCGCCTGGGCGCAACACCGGGGAGCTGTTTTTT. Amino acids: CASRAPGRNTGELFF.